This TCR beta chain appears in the sequencing data of a study of technical replicates of blood from a few donors. Per germline, CDR1 MNHEY and CDR2 SVGAGI. Trimming took 2 bases from V and 0 from J, leaving 10 bases between them. The CDR3 has 16 residues. Method: immunoSEQ multiplex PCR; TCRdb's copy keeps in-frame clones and lacks some. The profile shows 70,000 to 95,000 clones, 75% to 95% of them singletons. The TCR sequence derives from a human donor in good health. Some clones in this sample may be carry-over from other donors' samples. Sample: T cells isolated from PBMCs. The rearrangement links TRBV6-5 to TRBJ2-2; D uncertain. The CDR3 DNA reads TGTGCCAGCAGTTACCTTTCGGGTTCGAACACCGGGGAGCTGTTTTTT. Its translation is CASSYLSGSNTGELFF.